The sequence of this T cell receptor (beta chain) was determined in a study of T-cell memory formation after mild COVID-19. Study-wide findings and caveats: The study found balanced CD4/CD8 in clones contracting day 15 to 85 and a CD4+ lean in later expanders.

MiXCR, applied by TCRdb to the 5' RACE reads, yields one record per CDR3 protein. The data hold 350,000 to 450,000 distinct CDR3 sequences, with 20% observed a single time. Details on this clonotype: Its antigen is not known.

Germline V gene lookup returns CDR1 SGHRS and CDR2 YFSETQ. V gave up 0 bases and J gave up 4 bases; unmatched junction bases: 4. The CDR3 totals 15 residues. The source material was PBMCs or a T cell subset sorted from them (not recorded which). The chain joins TRBV5-1 to TRBJ1-3, with 7 bases that match TRBD1. This TCR was recovered from an adult woman who had mild COVID-19 (a few samples of this study predate the infection). Cell type and time point are not known. CDR3 DNA sequence: TGCGCCAGCAGCTTGGCGACAGGGCCCGGAAACACCATATATTTT. It encodes CASSLATGPGNTIYF. Combining the CDR3 with reference TRBV5-1 and TRBJ1-3 gives the whole variable domain KAGVTQTPRYLIKTRGQQVTLSCSPISGHRSVSWYQQTPGQGLQFLFEYFSETQRNKGNFPGRFSGRQFSNSRSEMNVSTLELGDSALYLCASSLATGPGNTIYFGEGSWLTVV.